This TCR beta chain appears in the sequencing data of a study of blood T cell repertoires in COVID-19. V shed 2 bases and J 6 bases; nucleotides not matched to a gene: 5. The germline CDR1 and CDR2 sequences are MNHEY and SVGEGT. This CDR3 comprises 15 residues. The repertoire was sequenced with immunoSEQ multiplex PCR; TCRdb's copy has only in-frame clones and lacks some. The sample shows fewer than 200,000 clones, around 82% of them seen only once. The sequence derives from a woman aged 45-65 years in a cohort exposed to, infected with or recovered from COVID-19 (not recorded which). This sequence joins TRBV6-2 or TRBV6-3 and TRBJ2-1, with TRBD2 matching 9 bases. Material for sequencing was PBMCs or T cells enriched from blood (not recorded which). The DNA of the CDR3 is TGTGCCAGCAGTTACCAGGGACTAGCCTCCAATGAGCAGTTCTTC. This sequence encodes CASSYQGLASNEQFF.